A single sample is the source of the 29 T cell receptor beta chains below, sequenced in a study of OX40 agonist ivuxolimab in advanced cancers. The table came from immunoSEQ multiplex PCR; TCRdb's copy has only in-frame clones and leaves some out. The top ten hold 0.4% to 0.5% of the sample, which has tens of thousands of clones, 84% seen once. The sequencing here drew on CD4+ or CD8+ T cells sorted from blood, taken in a trial of the OX40 agonist ivuxolimab. The origin of the receptors is an adult with an advanced solid tumor such as melanoma, head and neck, liver or kidney cancer.

This clone was observed a few times. The chain combines TRBV6-1 with TRBJ2-3; the match to TRBD1 covers 7 bases. V lost 2 bases to trimming and J lost 0 bases; unmatched junction nucleotides: 8. The CDR3 length is 17 residues. Germline V gives CDR1 MNHNS, CDR2 SASEGT. CDR3 sequence (DNA): TGTGCCAGCAGTGAAAGGGTCCTGGGACAGAGCACAGATACGCAGTATTTT. Translating it yields CASSERVLGQSTDTQYF.

The V and J genes are TRBV11-2 and TRBJ1-1; D is uncertain. With 4 bases removed from V and 6 bases from J, the gap between germline ends came to 15 bases. Germline V CDR1 and CDR2: SGHAT, FQNNGV. The CDR3 runs 14 residues. CDR3 residues: CASSSTRGTPEAFF. CDR3 sequence (DNA): TGTGCCAGCAGCTCTACCCGTGGTACCCCTGAAGCTTTCTTT.

J is TRBJ2-7 and V is TRBV6-1, with TRBD1 as a possible D gene (6 bases). V lost 2 bases to trimming and J lost 0 bases, with 11 bases between them. Germline V gene sequence: CDR1 MNHNS, CDR2 SASEGT. The length of the CDR3 is 15 residues. DNA of the CDR3: TGTGCCAGCAGTGAAATCGGACAGAGCTCCTACGAGCAGTACTTC. Translated, it gives CASSEIGQSSYEQYF.

This chain connects TRBV5-1 to TRBJ2-3; D unresolved. CDR3 length: 14 residues. V shed 4 bases and J shed 4 bases, with 13 bases lying between them. The germline V gene has CDR1 SGHRS and CDR2 YFSETQ. The CDR3: CASSHGRRPDTQYF. For the CDR3, the DNA is TGCGCCAGCAGCCACGGTCGGCGTCCAGATACGCAGTATTTT.

The chain combines TRBV5-6 with TRBJ1-2; the match to TRBD1 covers 10 bases. Germline-derived CDR1 and CDR2 are SGHDT and YYEEEE. The CDR3 covers 15 residues. V was pared by 2 bases and J by 7 bases, with 8 bases of the junction left unmatched. The CDR3 sequence: CASSFGQGEFVGYTF. The CDR3 DNA reads as TGTGCCAGCAGCTTTGGACAGGGGGAATTTGTTGGCTACACCTTC.

The chain combines TRBV2 with TRBJ2-7; TRBD2 aligns across 7 bases. CDR1 SNHLY and CDR2 FYNNEI come from the germline V gene. The V gene end was trimmed by 1 base and the J gene end by 5 bases; junction bases not matched to a gene: 5. The CDR3 has 14 residues. The CDR3 protein is CASSEGGGIHEQYV. CDR3 in DNA: TGTGCCAGCAGTGAAGGGGGAGGGATCCACGAGCAGTACGTC.

V usage is TRBV5-1 and J usage is TRBJ2-5; either TRBD1 or TRBD2 may supply D (5 bases each). The V end lost 1 base, the J end lost 2 bases, and 12 bases lay between the germline ends. The CDR3 spans 15 residues. Germline V gene lookup returns CDR1 SGHRS and CDR2 YFSETQ. CDR3 amino acids: CASSLRGAEQETQYF. In DNA, the CDR3 is TGCGCCAGCAGCTTGAGGGGAGCGGAACAAGAGACCCAGTACTTC.

The genes are TRBV10-1 and TRBJ2-1; D gene uncertain. The germline gives CDR1 WNHNN, CDR2 SYGVQD (reference sequence). With 0 bases removed from V and 8 bases from J, the gap between germline ends came to 5 bases. The CDR3 is made up of 12 amino acids. The chain's CDR3 is CASSESRDEQFF. DNA for the CDR3: TGCGCCAGCAGTGAGTCTAGGGATGAGCAGTTCTTC.

V gene TRBV7-9 combines with J gene TRBJ1-2; D unresolved. Trimming stripped 1 base from V and 6 bases from J, with 9 bases between. The CDR3 sequence is 13 residues long. Germline lookup yields CDR1 SEHNR and CDR2 FQNEAQ (reference sequence). CDR3 nucleotides: TGTGCCAGCAGCTTAGAAGGATCCAATGGCTACACCTTC. Translated, it gives CASSLEGSNGYTF.

CDR3 in amino acids: CASSSLRLSGIIGNTIYF. In nucleotides, the CDR3 is TGTGCCAGCAGCTCATTAAGGTTGTCAGGGATAATTGGAAACACCATATATTTT. This sequence joins TRBV7-8 and TRBJ1-3; maybe TRBD1 (5 bases). CDR3 length: 18 residues. Trimming pared 4 bases from V and 3 bases from J, leaving 22 bases between. Germline CDR1 is SGHVS and CDR2 is FQNEAQ.

V usage is TRBV5-1 and J usage is TRBJ2-7; no definite D call. Trimming took 7 bases from V and 3 from J, leaving 8 bases between them. The CDR3 sequence is 11 residues long. Germline assignment: CDR1 SGHRS and CDR2 YFSETQ. CDR3: CASPPVYEQYV. CDR3 sequence (DNA): TGCGCCAGCCCGCCCGTCTACGAGCAGTACGTC.

This clone was found once. The V and J genes are TRBV5-1 and TRBJ2-2; D ambiguous. Germline CDR1 is SGHRS and CDR2 is YFSETQ. V was trimmed by 0 bases and J by 5 bases, leaving 8 bases between them. The CDR3 has 14 amino acids. The CDR3 DNA reads TGCGCCAGCAGCTTGGCCGCGTCAACCGGGGAGCTGTTTTTT. Its protein is CASSLAASTGELFF.

The CDR3 DNA follows: TGTGCCAGCAGCTTAGATGGCGCGGGGGCCTACGAGCAGTACTTC. This gives the protein CASSLDGAGAYEQYF. V is TRBV7-6 and J is TRBJ2-7; 7 bases are shared with TRBD2. V shed 1 base and J 2 bases; nucleotides not matched to a gene: 5. The CDR3 length is 15 residues. Germline lookup yields CDR1 SGHVS and CDR2 FNYEAQ.

V and J are TRBV7-9 and TRBJ1-1; perhaps TRBD1 as D (5 bases). The germline V and J ends were trimmed by 5 bases and 1 base, with 11 bases remaining between them. This CDR3 has 14 amino acids. Germline CDR1 and CDR2: SEHNR and FQNEAQ (reference sequence). Here the CDR3 reads CASSPTTANTEAFF. The CDR3 DNA reads as TGTGCCAGCAGCCCCACGACAGCGAACACTGAAGCTTTCTTT. Based on the CDR3 plus reference TRBV7-9 and TRBJ1-1, the full variable domain is DTGVSQNPRHKITKRGQNVTFRCDPISEHNRLYWYRQTLGQGPEFLTYFQNEAQLEKSRLLSDRFSAERPKGSFSTLEIQRTEQGDSAMYLCASSPTTANTEAFFGQGTRLTVV.

The CDR3 nucleotides are TGTGCCTGGAGTGTAGGCAGCCACTCTGGAAACACCATATATTTT. It specifies CAWSVGSHSGNTIYF. The chain combines TRBV30 with TRBJ1-3; D is unclear. Germline-derived CDR1 and CDR2 are GTSNPN and SVGIG (reference sequence). V lost 0 bases and J lost 0, with 9 bases in between. This CDR3 is built from 15 residues.

This chain uses TRBV7-4 with TRBJ1-4; D call uncertain. Trimming removed 0 bases from V and 6 bases from J, with 17 bases in between. CDR1 SGHVT and CDR2 SQSDAQ come from the germline V gene. CDR3 length equals 17 residues. This chain's CDR3 is CASSLAARGGHDEKLFF. CDR3 DNA sequence: TGTGCCAGCAGCTTAGCGGCCCGGGGTGGTCACGATGAAAAACTGTTTTTT. Full variable domain (rest looked up from reference TRBV7-4 and TRBJ1-4): GAGVSQSPRYKVAKRGRDVALRCDSISGHVTLYWYRQTLGQGSEVLTYSQSDAQRDKSGRPSGRFSAERPERSVSTLKIQRTEQGDSAVYLCASSLAARGGHDEKLFFGSGTQLSVL.

This clone has only a few counts. The genes are TRBV23-1 and TRBJ1-2, with D possibly being TRBD1 (5 bases). TRBV23-1 is known as an ORF, though its function is uncertain. Deletions cut 8 bases from V and 8 bases from J, with 21 bases between. The CDR3 has 14 amino acids. The CDR3 DNA is TGCGCCAGCCCCCCGACGGAGGGTGGGGGAGGCTACACCTTC. It translates to CASPPTEGGGGYTF.

This chain links TRBV6-4 with TRBJ1-2, with 8 bases that match TRBD1. CDR3 length: 15 amino acids. The germline gives CDR1 MRHNA, CDR2 SNTAGT. V dropped 8 bases and J dropped 7; count of bases not matched to a gene: 15. The CDR3 spells CASWAGVAGGCGYTF. The DNA for the CDR3 is TGTGCCAGCTGGGCTGGGGTGGCAGGGGGCTGTGGCTACACCTTC.

This clone is a singleton in its sample. The chain uses TRBV6-6 and TRBJ2-7; tentative D call: TRBD1 (6 bases). The CDR3 is 13 amino acids. Trimming took 2 bases from V and 4 from J, leaving 9 bases between them. Germline assignment: CDR1 MNHNY and CDR2 SVGAGI (reference sequence). Here the CDR3 DNA reads TGTGCCAGCAGTTACGAAGACAGGTACGAGCAGTACGTC. This translates into CASSYEDRYEQYV.

This clone was counted a few times. V and J are TRBV28 and TRBJ1-2; TRBD1 aligns across 7 bases. Germline V gene sequence: CDR1 MDHEN, CDR2 SYDVKM. V shed 5 bases, J shed 10 bases, and the junction held 7 bases outside the gene matches. This CDR3 spans 12 amino acids. The DNA for the CDR3 is TGTGCCAGCAGTGAGGGGGCGCTTGTCTACACCTTC. Translated: CASSEGALVYTF.

Of note for this clone: Compared with germline, one end of the junction differs, possibly owing to a read error. The gene calls are TRBV7-2 and TRBJ1-2, with D tentatively TRBD1 (6 bases). Germline CDR1 SGHTA, CDR2 FQGNSA. The CDR3 spans 16 residues. Written as DNA, the CDR3 is TGTGCCAGAAGCTTAGGAATTTTAGGGGGGGCGAATGGCTACACCTTC. Residues: CARSLGILGGANGYTF. The whole variable domain, remainder taken from reference TRBV7-2 and TRBJ1-2, is GAGVSQSPSNKVTEKGKDVELRCDPISGHTALYWYRQSLGQGLEFLIYFQGNSAPDKSGLPSDRFSAERTGGSVSTLTIQRTQQEDSAVYLCARSLGILGGANGYTFGSGTRLTVV.

The chain couples TRBV11-2 to TRBJ2-1; 12 nucleotides match TRBD2. This CDR3 contains 16 residues. With 4 bases clipped from V and 9 bases from J, the junction kept 10 bases outside the gene matches. In germline, CDR1 is SGHAT, CDR2 FQNNGV. Here the CDR3 DNA reads TGTGCCAGCAGCTCCCAGCTAGCGGGGGGGGGTGGTGAGCAGTTCTTC. This codes for CASSSQLAGGGGEQFF. Full variable domain (rest looked up from reference TRBV11-2 and TRBJ2-1): EAGVAQSPRYKIIEKRQSVAFWCNPISGHATLYWYQQILGQGPKLLIQFQNNGVVDDSQLPKDRFSAERLKGVDSTLKIQPAKLEDSAVYLCASSSQLAGGGGEQFFGPGTRLTVL.

The chain combines TRBV7-9 with TRBJ1-5; 7 bases line up with TRBD1. After removal of 5 bases from V and 5 bases from J, the junction contained 9 bases not matched to a gene. The germline V gene encodes CDR1 SEHNR and CDR2 FQNEAQ (reference sequence). The CDR3 loop spans 15 amino acids. The DNA for the CDR3 is TGTGCCAGCAGCCCTTGGGACAGTTTAGATCAGCCCCAGCATTTT. Amino acid sequence: CASSPWDSLDQPQHF.

The chain couples TRBV28 to TRBJ2-3; D remains ambiguous. From germline, CDR1 is MDHEN and CDR2 SYDVKM. The V gene lost 5 bases and the J gene lost 3 bases, with 3 bases spanning the gap. CDR3 length: 11 residues. The CDR3 DNA is TGTGCCAGCAGTCAGACAGATACGCAGTATTTT. It translates to CASSQTDTQYF. Looking up the rest from reference TRBV28 and TRBJ2-3 gives the full variable domain: DVKVTQSSRYLVKRTGEKVFLECVQDMDHENMFWYRQDPGLGLRLIYFSYDVKMKEKGDIPEGYSVSREKKERFSLILESASTNQTSMYLCASSQTDTQYFGPGTRLTVL.

This chain joins TRBV4-1 and TRBJ2-7, with 11 bases fitting TRBD2. The CDR3 covers 17 residues. Germline V gene lookup returns CDR1 MGHRA and CDR2 YSYEKL. The ends lost 4 bases at V and 2 bases at J; junction bases unmatched: 10. CDR3 sequence (DNA): TGCGCCAGCAGCCGCAATAGGGGACTAGCGGAACCCTACGAGCAGTACTTC. This encodes CASSRNRGLAEPYEQYF.

The genes are TRBV28 and TRBJ1-2; tentative D call: TRBD1 (6 bases). The germline V gene has CDR1 MDHEN and CDR2 SYDVKM. CDR3 size: 14 residues. Trimming stripped 3 bases from V and 6 bases from J, with 14 bases between. CDR3 loop: CASSLGGHLHGYTF. The DNA for the CDR3 is TGTGCCAGCAGTTTGGGGGGACACCTCCATGGCTACACCTTC.

This chain links TRBV5-1 with TRBJ2-1; no clear D. Looked up from germline, CDR1 is SGHRS and CDR2 is YFSETQ. The CDR3 covers 12 residues. Trimming cost V 7 bases and J 4 bases, with 9 bases left between them. CDR3 sequence: CASGPRYNEQFF. CDR3 in DNA: TGCGCCAGCGGCCCCAGGTACAATGAGCAGTTCTTC. Full variable domain (remainder filled in from reference TRBV5-1 and TRBJ2-1): KAGVTQTPRYLIKTRGQQVTLSCSPISGHRSVSWYQQTPGQGLQFLFEYFSETQRNKGNFPGRFSGRQFSNSRSEMNVSTLELGDSALYLCASGPRYNEQFFGPGTRLTVL.

The chain uses TRBV19 and TRBJ2-4; D may match TRBD1 or TRBD2 (6 bases each). The CDR3 is made up of 13 amino acids. Per the germline V gene, CDR1 is LNHDA and CDR2 is SQIVND (reference sequence). Trimming left V 7 bases short and J 7 bases short, with 14 bases between. CDR3 region: CASKRQGRNIQYF. CDR3 DNA: TGTGCCAGTAAAAGGCAGGGGAGGAACATTCAGTACTTC.

This chain links TRBV7-6 with TRBJ1-4; unclear D gene. Germline V gives CDR1 SGHVS, CDR2 FNYEAQ. Trimming stripped 3 bases from V and 7 bases from J, with 9 bases between. The CDR3 totals 13 residues. The DNA of the CDR3 is TGTGCCAGCAGCTTCGGAAAGGCTGAAAAACTGTTTTTT. It encodes CASSFGKAEKLFF.